A selection of T cell receptor beta chains follows, all from one sample in a study of graft-versus-host responses after intestinal transplantation. The data were produced by immunoSEQ multiplex PCR, yet TCRdb's version contains in-frame clones alone and is incomplete. The sample holds 4,000 to 5,500 clones; about three quarters are singletons and the top ten take 7% to 9%. The input for sequencing was ileum tissue, taken 127 days after intestinal transplantation. Receptors were obtained from a human patient who received an intestinal transplant, so some T cells may come from the graft donor. Both conserved end residues are part of each CDR3. Fields, in order: clone size, V gene, D gene, J gene, CDR3 DNA, CDR3 protein. D genes are given only for firm matches. Not all rows give a size; the values are once, few, many and, for expanded clones, a class.

abundance: .
v_gene: TRBV4-2
d_gene: .
j_gene: TRBJ1-5
CDR3nt: TGTGCCAGCAGCCAGGACCTGGAGGGGGGGAGTCAGCCCCAGCATTTT
CDR3aa: CASSQDLEGGSQPQHF

abundance: .
v_gene: TRBV10-1
d_gene: .
j_gene: TRBJ2-4
CDR3nt: TGCGCCAGCAGTGAGAATCGGGGATTTGGGGACATTCAGTACTTC
CDR3aa: CASSENRGFGDIQYF

abundance: .
v_gene: TRBV15
d_gene: TRBD2
j_gene: TRBJ2-3
CDR3nt: TGTGCCACCAGAGCGGGACTAGCGGGATCAGATACGCAGTATTTT
CDR3aa: CATRAGLAGSDTQYF

abundance: .
v_gene: TRBV6-1
d_gene: TRBD2
j_gene: TRBJ2-1
CDR3nt: TGTGCCAGCAGTGAACTAGCGGGAGGGAATGAGCAGTTCTTC
CDR3aa: CASSELAGGNEQFF

abundance: .
v_gene: TRBV4-3
d_gene: .
j_gene: TRBJ2-2
CDR3nt: TGCGCCAGCAGCCAGGTCAGGGCTAGAGGTGACACCGGGGAGCTGTTTTTT
CDR3aa: CASSQVRARGDTGELFF

abundance: .
v_gene: TRBV6-5
d_gene: .
j_gene: TRBJ1-4
CDR3nt: TGTGCCAGCAGTTACTCACACAGCACTAATGAAAAACTGTTTTTT
CDR3aa: CASSYSHSTNEKLFF

abundance: .
v_gene: TRBV7-9
d_gene: TRBD2
j_gene: TRBJ2-1
CDR3nt: TGTGCCAGCACCTCATTCCCGATAGCGGGAAGGGGAGATGAGCAGTTCTTC
CDR3aa: CASTSFPIAGRGDEQFF

abundance: .
v_gene: TRBV19
d_gene: TRBD1
j_gene: TRBJ1-4
CDR3nt: TGTGCCAGCAGGACAGGGAATAATGAAAAACTGTTTTTT
CDR3aa: CASRTGNNEKLFF

abundance: .
v_gene: TRBV7-9
d_gene: TRBD2
j_gene: TRBJ2-1
CDR3nt: TGTGCCAGCAGCTTAGCGCGTGGCGGGGGGCCCTCCGATGAGCAGTTCTTC
CDR3aa: CASSLARGGGPSDEQFF

abundance: few
v_gene: TRBV25-1
d_gene: .
j_gene: TRBJ1-4
CDR3nt: TGTGCCAGCAGTGAACAAGGCGGGGGTGAAAAACTGTTTTTT
CDR3aa: CASSEQGGGEKLFF

abundance: .
v_gene: TRBV5-1
d_gene: TRBD2
j_gene: TRBJ2-1
CDR3nt: TGCGCCAGCAGCTTGCGACTAGCGGGGGTCAGTGAGCAGTTCTTC
CDR3aa: CASSLRLAGVSEQFF

abundance: .
v_gene: TRBV5-4
d_gene: TRBD2
j_gene: TRBJ2-5
CDR3nt: TGTGCCAGCAGCCCTAGACTAGCGGGAGAAGAGACCCAGTACTTC
CDR3aa: CASSPRLAGEETQYF

abundance: .
v_gene: TRBV7-9
d_gene: .
j_gene: TRBJ2-2
CDR3nt: TGTGCCAGCAGCTCCCCCGGATCCACCGGGGAGCTGTTTTTT
CDR3aa: CASSSPGSTGELFF

abundance: .
v_gene: TRBV7-2
d_gene: TRBD2
j_gene: TRBJ2-7
CDR3nt: TGTGCCAGCAGTCGTACCGGGACTAGTTCGCTACACGAGCAGTACTTC
CDR3aa: CASSRTGTSSLHEQYF

abundance: .
v_gene: TRBV19
d_gene: .
j_gene: TRBJ1-5
CDR3nt: TGTGCCAGTAGTATATCTGGGGAGGGAAATCAGCCCCAGCATTTT
CDR3aa: CASSISGEGNQPQHF

abundance: .
v_gene: TRBV21-1
d_gene: .
j_gene: TRBJ2-5
CDR3nt: TGTGCCAGCAGCAACAGGGAAGAGACCCAGTACTTC
CDR3aa: CASSNREETQYF

abundance: .
v_gene: TRBV6-6
d_gene: TRBD1
j_gene: TRBJ2-3
CDR3nt: TGTGCCAGCAGAAAAGAGACAGGGACAGATACGCAGTATTTT
CDR3aa: CASRKETGTDTQYF

abundance: .
v_gene: TRBV5-4
d_gene: TRBD2
j_gene: TRBJ2-1
CDR3nt: TGTGCCAGCAGCTTTGGGACTAGCGGGGGCTCCTACAATGAGCAGTTCTTC
CDR3aa: CASSFGTSGGSYNEQFF

abundance: .
v_gene: TRBV11-3
d_gene: TRBD2
j_gene: TRBJ2-3
CDR3nt: TGTGCCAGCAGCTCCCTCGGACTAGCGGCTAGCACAGATACGCAGTATTTT
CDR3aa: CASSSLGLAASTDTQYF

abundance: .
v_gene: TRBV2
d_gene: .
j_gene: TRBJ1-6
CDR3nt: TGTGCCAGCAGTCCGGCCCCAAATTCACCCCTCCACTTT
CDR3aa: CASSPAPNSPLHF

abundance: few
v_gene: TRBV15
d_gene: .
j_gene: TRBJ2-7
CDR3nt: TGTGCCACCAGCAGAGCGGAGGGTTTCGACGAGCAGTACTTC
CDR3aa: CATSRAEGFDEQYF

abundance: .
v_gene: TRBV11-2
d_gene: .
j_gene: TRBJ2-1
CDR3nt: TGTGCCAGCAGCTTAGATGTAGGCGCGCACAATGAGCAGTTCTTC
CDR3aa: CASSLDVGAHNEQFF

abundance: .
v_gene: TRBV9
d_gene: .
j_gene: TRBJ2-1
CDR3nt: TGTGCCAGCAGCGTAGATTGGGCTAGCTGGGCCTACAATGAGCAGTTCTTC
CDR3aa: CASSVDWASWAYNEQFF

abundance: .
v_gene: TRBV4-1
d_gene: TRBD1
j_gene: TRBJ1-4
CDR3nt: TGCGCCAGCAGCAACCCCGGGACAGGGGTTCGGGATGAAAAACTGTTTTTT
CDR3aa: CASSNPGTGVRDEKLFF

abundance: few
v_gene: TRBV2
d_gene: .
j_gene: TRBJ1-5
CDR3nt: TGTGCCAGCAGTCGGGCAGGGGTTGTCAATCAGCCCCAGCATTTT
CDR3aa: CASSRAGVVNQPQHF

abundance: .
v_gene: TRBV4-2
d_gene: .
j_gene: TRBJ2-1
CDR3nt: TGTGCCAGCAGCGGCGGGGGCCTTTACAATGAGCAGTTCTTC
CDR3aa: CASSGGGLYNEQFF

abundance: .
v_gene: TRBV7-6
d_gene: TRBD1
j_gene: TRBJ2-7
CDR3nt: TGTGCCAGCAGCTTAGGCCCTTTCTGGGACAGTTCCTACGAGCAGTACTTC
CDR3aa: CASSLGPFWDSSYEQYF

abundance: .
v_gene: TRBV18
d_gene: .
j_gene: TRBJ1-2
CDR3nt: TGTGCCAGCTCACCGGACGGACAAACGGGTGGCTACACCTTC
CDR3aa: CASSPDGQTGGYTF

abundance: .
v_gene: TRBV12-5
d_gene: .
j_gene: TRBJ1-6
CDR3nt: TGTGCTAGTGGTTTGTGGGGTAGGAATTCACCCCTCCACTTT
CDR3aa: CASGLWGRNSPLHF

abundance: .
v_gene: TRBV6-1
d_gene: .
j_gene: TRBJ1-6
CDR3nt: TGTGCCAGCAGTGAACGGGAGGGATCCCCTTCACCCCTCCACTTT
CDR3aa: CASSEREGSPSPLHF

abundance: .
v_gene: TRBV9
d_gene: .
j_gene: TRBJ2-7
CDR3nt: TGTGCCAGCAGCTCGGGGAGAGGGGGGCCTTTTACCTACGAGCAGTACTTC
CDR3aa: CASSSGRGGPFTYEQYF

abundance: .
v_gene: TRBV18
d_gene: .
j_gene: TRBJ2-4
CDR3nt: TGTGCCAGCTCCCATGTCTATCACGGAGCCAAAAACATTCAGTACTTC
CDR3aa: CASSHVYHGAKNIQYF

abundance: .
v_gene: TRBV15
d_gene: .
j_gene: TRBJ2-3
CDR3nt: TGTGCCACCAGCAGAGGGGCCGGGTCCCCAGATACGCAGTATTTT
CDR3aa: CATSRGAGSPDTQYF

abundance: .
v_gene: TRBV9
d_gene: .
j_gene: TRBJ1-3
CDR3nt: TGTGCCAGCAGCGTAGGCGGCACCAGCTCTGGAAACACCATATATTTT
CDR3aa: CASSVGGTSSGNTIYF

abundance: .
v_gene: TRBV30
d_gene: TRBD2
j_gene: TRBJ2-1
CDR3nt: TGTGCCTGGAGTAATCGCGGGAGGAAGTACAATGAGCAGTTCTTC
CDR3aa: CAWSNRGRKYNEQFF

abundance: .
v_gene: TRBV12-5
d_gene: .
j_gene: TRBJ2-3
CDR3nt: TGTGCTAGTGGTTTGGGGGGGACCTCTAGCACAGATACGCAGTATTTT
CDR3aa: CASGLGGTSSTDTQYF

abundance: .
v_gene: TRBV6-1
d_gene: TRBD1
j_gene: TRBJ1-2
CDR3nt: TGTGCCAGCAGTGAAGTCGCAGGGGGCTATGGCTACACCTTC
CDR3aa: CASSEVAGGYGYTF

abundance: .
v_gene: TRBV4-1
d_gene: TRBD1
j_gene: TRBJ2-7
CDR3nt: TGCGCCAGCAGCCAAGTGGGACAGGGGGCTAACGAGCAGTACTTC
CDR3aa: CASSQVGQGANEQYF

abundance: few
v_gene: TRBV21-1
d_gene: .
j_gene: TRBJ1-2
CDR3nt: TGTGCCAGCAGCAAGGGGGACAGGAGCCAGCGGGAAGGCTACACCTTC
CDR3aa: CASSKGDRSQREGYTF

abundance: .
v_gene: TRBV1
d_gene: .
j_gene: TRBJ2-7
CDR3nt: TGCACCAGCAGCCAAAGGAAAGCGGGAGGGTATGACGAGCAGTACTTC
CDR3aa: CTSSQRKAGGYDEQYF

abundance: .
v_gene: TRBV29-1
d_gene: TRBD2
j_gene: TRBJ2-3
CDR3nt: TGCAGCGTTGGGGGAGGGGTAGGCACAGATACGCAGTATTTT
CDR3aa: CSVGGGVGTDTQYF

abundance: .
v_gene: TRBV7-2
d_gene: .
j_gene: TRBJ2-7
CDR3nt: TGTGCCAGCAGCAACCCAGGGATATCATACGAGCAGTACTTC
CDR3aa: CASSNPGISYEQYF

abundance: .
v_gene: TRBV2
d_gene: TRBD1
j_gene: TRBJ2-7
CDR3nt: TGTGCCAGCAGTGAAGGGTTTGGGGGACCGAGCAGGGGGTACGAGCAGTACTTC
CDR3aa: CASSEGFGGPSRGYEQYF

abundance: .
v_gene: TRBV19
d_gene: .
j_gene: TRBJ2-5
CDR3nt: TGTGCCAGTAGTCAGGGTTTAGAGACCCAGTACTTC
CDR3aa: CASSQGLETQYF

abundance: .
v_gene: TRBV11-3
d_gene: .
j_gene: TRBJ1-6
CDR3nt: TGTGCCAGCAGCCCCTCACAGGGAAGGCATTCACCCCTCCACTTT
CDR3aa: CASSPSQGRHSPLHF

abundance: .
v_gene: TRBV5-4
d_gene: TRBD1
j_gene: TRBJ2-4
CDR3nt: TGTGCCAGCAGCGACAGGGGGCAAAACATTCAGTACTTC
CDR3aa: CASSDRGQNIQYF

abundance: .
v_gene: TRBV6-6
d_gene: TRBD1
j_gene: TRBJ1-5
CDR3nt: TGTGCCAGCAACTCAGCAAGACAGGGCGGGAGCCCCCAGCATTTT
CDR3aa: CASNSARQGGSPQHF

abundance: .
v_gene: TRBV25-1
d_gene: TRBD1
j_gene: TRBJ2-5
CDR3nt: TGTGCCAGCAGTGGGGAGGACAGGGGGCAAGAGACCCAGTACTTC
CDR3aa: CASSGEDRGQETQYF

abundance: .
v_gene: TRBV10-2
d_gene: .
j_gene: TRBJ2-7
CDR3nt: TGCGCCAGCAGTCCCTATCCGGGGACTCCCTACGAGCAGTACTTC
CDR3aa: CASSPYPGTPYEQYF

abundance: .
v_gene: TRBV5-1
d_gene: TRBD1
j_gene: TRBJ2-7
CDR3nt: TGCGCCAGCAGCTTGGGGGGACAGCCTCGGACCTACGAGCAGTACTTC
CDR3aa: CASSLGGQPRTYEQYF

abundance: .
v_gene: TRBV2
d_gene: .
j_gene: TRBJ2-1
CDR3nt: TGTGCCAGCAGTTACGCCTACCGACACAATGAGCAGTTCTTC
CDR3aa: CASSYAYRHNEQFF

abundance: few
v_gene: TRBV9
d_gene: .
j_gene: TRBJ2-2
CDR3nt: TGTGCCAGCAGCCCCCCCGGTGCCGGGGAGCTGTTTTTT
CDR3aa: CASSPPGAGELFF

abundance: .
v_gene: TRBV10-1
d_gene: .
j_gene: TRBJ2-4
CDR3nt: TGCGCCAGCAGTGCTGGGCGGATCCCTGCCAAAAACATTCAGTACTTC
CDR3aa: CASSAGRIPAKNIQYF

abundance: .
v_gene: TRBV9
d_gene: TRBD1
j_gene: TRBJ2-7
CDR3nt: TGTGCCAGCAGCGGAAGGGACAGGGGTCACGAGCAGTACTTC
CDR3aa: CASSGRDRGHEQYF